The source of this T cell receptor beta chain is a study of blood T cell repertoires in COVID-19. The wider study: COVID-19 samples, acute and convalescent, were from the United States, Italy and Spain. PBMCs, B-cell-depleted T cells, or T cells were the source of the cDNA or gDNA that made up the material.

Authors' processing steps: Using reference gene primer amplification, nucleated cell counts were estimated. The data were produced by immunoSEQ multiplex PCR, yet TCRdb's version contains in-frame clones alone and is incomplete. That table gives V, J and clone size, and the DNA gave D and trimming. The data show some 100,000 clones, with around 90% seen just once and 5.5% to 8% held by the top ten. Trimming pared 5 bases from V and 7 bases from J, leaving 12 bases between. CDR3 size: 13 residues. Germline V gene data show CDR1 as MDHEN and CDR2 as SYDVKM. This chain links TRBV28 with TRBJ1-5; TRBD1 might be the D (5 bases). This clonotype originated in a woman aged 55-70 years with acute or convalescent COVID-19. Input material: peripheral blood. The DNA for the CDR3 is TGTGCCAGCAGTCTCGACAGCTTCCAGCCCCAGCATTTT. Amino acid sequence: CASSLDSFQPQHF. Filled out from reference TRBV28 and TRBJ1-5, the complete variable domain reads DVKVTQSSRYLVKRTGEKVFLECVQDMDHENMFWYRQDPGLGLRLIYFSYDVKMKEKGDIPEGYSVSREKKERFSLILESASTNQTSMYLCASSLDSFQPQHFGDGTRLSIL.